The rows below give T cell receptor beta chains drawn from one sample of a study of shared clonotypes between healthy human individuals. Assay: immunoSEQ multiplex PCR; the TCRdb copy retains only in-frame clones and omits some. This sample has about 2.3 million clones, with approximately 95% found just once. Input material: naive CD4+ T cells from PBMCs. All receptors derive from a man between 18 and 29 years old in good health. Some clones in this sample may be carry-over from other donors' samples. The CDR3 runs from the conserved cysteine through the conserved F or W. D genes are given only for firm matches. Clone size appears in some rows only: once, few, many, or a class for an expanded clone.

cdr3_aa cdr3_nt clone_size v_call d_call cdr3_length j_call
CASSYGSDSGNTIYF TGCGCCAGCAGCTACGGGTCTGACTCTGGAAACACCATATATTTT - TRBV5-1 - 15 TRBJ1-3
CASSLSGAPMGGANVLTF TGTGCCAGCAGCTTAAGCGGGGCCCCGATGGGGGGGGCCAACGTCCTGACTTTC - TRBV7-3 - 18 TRBJ2-6
CASSLVPGSRNTIYF TGTGCCAGCAGCTTAGTACCTGGGAGTCGGAACACCATATATTTT once TRBV7-9 - 15 TRBJ1-3
CASSYPQGVHGYTF TGTGCCAGCAGTTACCCCCAGGGGGTTCATGGCTACACCTTC - TRBV6-5 TRBD1 14 TRBJ1-2
CASVAQGSNQPQHF TGTGCCAGCGTTGCCCAGGGGAGCAATCAGCCCCAGCATTTT - TRBV6-6 - 14 TRBJ1-5
CASSLPLGRYNEQFF TGTGCCAGCAGCCTCCCCCTCGGGCGGTACAATGAGCAGTTCTTC - TRBV13 - 15 TRBJ2-1
CASSPGTGVSYNEQFF TGTGCCAGCTCACCAGGGACAGGGGTCTCCTACAATGAGCAGTTCTTC once TRBV18 TRBD1 16 TRBJ2-1
CASRIDRGELFF TGTGCCAGCAGGATTGATAGAGGGGAGCTGTTTTTT - TRBV7-3 - 12 TRBJ2-2
CASSPRPSGDNEQFF TGTGCCAGCAGCCCCCGCCCGTCGGGAGACAATGAGCAGTTCTTC - TRBV11-2 - 15 TRBJ2-1
CASTGLAGNNEQFF TGCGCCAGCACCGGACTAGCGGGAAACAATGAGCAGTTCTTC - TRBV5-1 TRBD2 14 TRBJ2-1
CASSTKCRGRIEAFF TGTGCCAGCAGCACAAAGTGCAGGGGGCGGATTGAAGCTTTCTTT - TRBV21-1 - 15 TRBJ1-1
CASRRNRGQGTEAFF TGTGCCAGCAGGCGGAACAGGGGGCAGGGCACTGAAGCTTTCTTT - TRBV6-5 TRBD1 15 TRBJ1-1
CASSLSTSGPYEQYF TGTGCCAGCAGCTTATCTACTAGCGGGCCCTACGAGCAGTACTTC once TRBV7-2 TRBD2 15 TRBJ2-7
CASSQPRGGGPIRYGYTF TGCGCCAGCAGCCAACCCCGGGGAGGGGGCCCCATTCGCTATGGCTACACCTTC - TRBV4-1 TRBD1 18 TRBJ1-2
CASSFGGSTDTQYF TGTGCCAGCAGCTTTGGCGGGAGCACAGATACGCAGTATTTT - TRBV7-3 - 14 TRBJ2-3
CASSSPGLATDEQFF TGTGCCAGCAGTTCTCCGGGACTAGCGACAGATGAGCAGTTCTTC - TRBV6-5 TRBD2 15 TRBJ2-1
CASSQDGGREQFF TGTGCCAGCAGCCAAGATGGGGGACGGGAGCAGTTCTTC - TRBV4-2 - 13 TRBJ2-1
CASSVGLAGVDEQYF TGTGCCAGCAGCGTAGGGCTAGCGGGAGTCGACGAGCAGTACTTC - TRBV9 TRBD2 15 TRBJ2-7
CASKEVAENTGELFF TGTGCCTCGAAGGAGGTAGCGGAGAACACCGGGGAGCTGTTTTTT - TRBV6-1 - 15 TRBJ2-2
CASSQDPGATYNEQFF TGCGCCAGCAGCCAAGACCCGGGGGCAACCTACAATGAGCAGTTCTTC once TRBV4-3 - 16 TRBJ2-1
CSSTSASTDTQYF TGCAGCTCTACGTCCGCCAGCACAGATACGCAGTATTTT - TRBV29-1 - 13 TRBJ2-3
CASSAEVVWETQYF TGTGCCAGCAGCGCAGAAGTAGTCTGGGAGACCCAGTACTTC - TRBV5-5 - 14 TRBJ2-5
CASSVEPPGDNEQFF TGTGCCAGCAGCGTAGAGCCCCCCGGTGACAATGAGCAGTTCTTC - TRBV9 - 15 TRBJ2-1
CASSVGTSPNYGYTF TGTGCCAGCAGCGTAGGCACATCCCCTAACTATGGCTACACCTTC - TRBV9 - 15 TRBJ1-2
CASSIAGSSNQPQHF TGTGCCAGTAGTATAGCAGGGTCGAGCAATCAGCCCCAGCATTTT - TRBV19 - 15 TRBJ1-5
CASSPAAGVRTDTQYF TGTGCCAGCTCACCGGCAGCCGGGGTACGCACAGATACGCAGTATTTT - TRBV18 - 16 TRBJ2-3
CASHLGAGSYEQYF TGTGCCAGCCATCTGGGAGCTGGCTCCTACGAGCAGTACTTC - TRBV2 - 14 TRBJ2-7
CASSEFRGRNQPQHF TGTGCCAGCAGTGAATTTCGGGGACGCAATCAGCCCCAGCATTTT - TRBV6-1 - 15 TRBJ1-5
CASRAGGPYGYTF TGTGCCAGCAGGGCAGGCGGCCCTTATGGCTACACCTTC - TRBV6-5 - 13 TRBJ1-2
CATRAGAGNEQFF TGTGCAACCCGAGCGGGAGCTGGTAATGAGCAGTTCTTC - TRBV25-1 TRBD2 13 TRBJ2-1
CASSLSAWGGYGYTF TGCGCCAGCAGCTTGAGTGCCTGGGGTGGCTATGGCTACACCTTC - TRBV5-1 - 15 TRBJ1-2
CASSPVVMDTQYF TGTGCCAGTAGTCCCGTTGTCATGGATACGCAGTATTTT - TRBV19 - 13 TRBJ2-3
CASSFRPANQGNTEAFF TGTGCCAGCAGTTTCCGCCCAGCCAACCAGGGGAACACTGAAGCTTTCTTT - TRBV27 - 17 TRBJ1-1